This passage covers 2 T cell receptor beta chains from one sample sequenced in a study of radiation and T cells in renal cell carcinoma. Assay: immunoSEQ multiplex PCR; the TCRdb copy retains only in-frame clones and omits some. This sample has some 58,000 clones, with around 80% found just once. Time point specified: blood 2 weeks post-SBRT. Noted treatment: 15 Gy SBRT to primary tumor, nephrectomy 4 weeks later. The sample in question was blood, obtained from a patient whose treatment included radiotherapy and nephrectomy. These receptors all stem from a man between 60 and 75 years old with renal cell carcinoma.

The rearrangement uses TRBV7-6 and TRBJ2-3, with TRBD2 matching 7 bases. Per the germline V gene, CDR1 is SGHVS and CDR2 is FNYEAQ. The junction had 10 bases not matched to a gene; V was cut back by 4 bases and J by 3 bases. The CDR3 consists of 16 residues. CDR3 in DNA: TGTGCCAGCAGCTCCTCCGGGCGGGGGATAACAGATACGCAGTATTTT. Translating it yields CASSSSGRGITDTQYF.

The gene calls are TRBV5-1 and TRBJ2-1, with D tentatively TRBD2 (6 bases). The germline V gene encodes CDR1 SGHRS and CDR2 YFSETQ. This CDR3 has 13 amino acids. Trimming left V 6 bases short and J 3 bases short, with 10 bases between. The DNA of the CDR3 is TGCGCCAGCACTACGGGAGACTACAATGAGCAGTTCTTC. This sequence encodes CASTTGDYNEQFF.